This TCR beta chain was recovered during a study of molecular identifiers for immune sequencing clone quantification. The CDR3 length is 17 residues. Trimming took 3 bases from V and 3 from J; bases not matched to a gene: 8. In germline, CDR1 is DFQATT, CDR2 SNEGSKA (reference sequence). For naive CD8 T cells, sorting used the CD8+CD4-CCR7+CD45RA+ phenotype. TCRdb re-derived calls from the PCR reads in MiXCR, one entry per CDR3 protein. Of about 500,000 distinct CDR3 sequences in the sample, 25% are singletons; the top ten hold just over 0.75%. This sequence was found in a human donor in good health. Some libraries in this study had Jurkat cell RNA spiked in. This chain links TRBV20-1 with TRBJ2-2; 12 bases fit TRBD2. The sequenced sample consisted of naive CD8+ T cells from blood, with Jurkat cell RNA spiked in. The sample's subset: FACS-sorted CD8+CD4-CCR7+CD45RA+ naive T cells. The CDR3 reads CSASEGLAGSDTGELFF. CDR3 nucleotide sequence: TGCAGTGCTAGTGAAGGACTAGCGGGATCGGACACCGGGGAGCTGTTTTTT.